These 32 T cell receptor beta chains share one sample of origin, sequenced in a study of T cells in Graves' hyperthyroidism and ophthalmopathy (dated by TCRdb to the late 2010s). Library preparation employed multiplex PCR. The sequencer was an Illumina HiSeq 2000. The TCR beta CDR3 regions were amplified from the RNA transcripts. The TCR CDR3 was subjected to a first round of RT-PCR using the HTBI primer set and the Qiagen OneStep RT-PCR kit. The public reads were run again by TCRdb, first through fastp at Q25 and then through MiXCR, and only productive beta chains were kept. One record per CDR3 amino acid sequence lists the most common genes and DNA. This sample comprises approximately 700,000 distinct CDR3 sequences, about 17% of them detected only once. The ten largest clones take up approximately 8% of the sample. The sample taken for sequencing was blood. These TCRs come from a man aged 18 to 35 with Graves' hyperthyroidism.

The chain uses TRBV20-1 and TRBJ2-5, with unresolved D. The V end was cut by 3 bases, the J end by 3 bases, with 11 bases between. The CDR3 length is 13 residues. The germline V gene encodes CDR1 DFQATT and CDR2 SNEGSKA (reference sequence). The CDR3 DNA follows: TGCAGTGCTAGCCGGACCCGTGAAGAGACCCAGTACTTC. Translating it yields CSASRTREETQYF.

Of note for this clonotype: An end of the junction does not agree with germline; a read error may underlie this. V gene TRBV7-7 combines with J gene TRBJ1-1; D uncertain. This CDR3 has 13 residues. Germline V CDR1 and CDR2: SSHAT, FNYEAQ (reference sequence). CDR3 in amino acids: CASSADIDTEAFF. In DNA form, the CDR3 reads TGTGCTAGCAGCGCCGACATTGACACTGAAGCTTTCTTT.

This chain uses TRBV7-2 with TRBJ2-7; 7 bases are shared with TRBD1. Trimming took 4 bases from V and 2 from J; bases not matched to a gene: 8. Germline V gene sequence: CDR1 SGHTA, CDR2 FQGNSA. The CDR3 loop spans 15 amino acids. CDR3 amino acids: CASSSDRAGTYEQYF. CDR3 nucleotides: TGTGCCAGCAGCTCTGACAGGGCCGGAACCTACGAGCAGTACTTC.

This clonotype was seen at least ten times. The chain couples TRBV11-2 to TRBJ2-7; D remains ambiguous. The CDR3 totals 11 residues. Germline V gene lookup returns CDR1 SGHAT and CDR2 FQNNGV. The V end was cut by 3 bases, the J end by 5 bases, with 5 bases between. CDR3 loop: CASSFQDEQYF. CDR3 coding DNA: TGTGCCAGCAGCTTTCAAGACGAGCAGTACTTC.

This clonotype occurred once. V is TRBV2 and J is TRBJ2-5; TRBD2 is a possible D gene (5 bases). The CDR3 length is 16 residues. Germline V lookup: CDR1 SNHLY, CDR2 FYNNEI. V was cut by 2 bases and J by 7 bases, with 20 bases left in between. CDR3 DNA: TGTGCCAGCAGTGAATATCCCCCTTACGGGATGGGGACCCAGTACTTC. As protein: CASSEYPPYGMGTQYF.

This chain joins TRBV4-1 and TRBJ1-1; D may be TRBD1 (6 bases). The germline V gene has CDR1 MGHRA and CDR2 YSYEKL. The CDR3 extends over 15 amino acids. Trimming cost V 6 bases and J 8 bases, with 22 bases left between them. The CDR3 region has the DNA TGCGCCAGCAGTCCTAGGGGGGTTTGGGAGGAGGAAGCTTTCTTT. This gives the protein CASSPRGVWEEEAFF.

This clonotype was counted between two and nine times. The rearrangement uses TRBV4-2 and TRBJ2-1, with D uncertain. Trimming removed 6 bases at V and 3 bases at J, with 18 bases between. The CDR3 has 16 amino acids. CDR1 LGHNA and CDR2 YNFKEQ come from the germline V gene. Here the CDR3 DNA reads TGTGCCAGCAGGGACGTGTTAGGAGTAGTCTACAATGAGCAGTTCTTC. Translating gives CASRDVLGVVYNEQFF.

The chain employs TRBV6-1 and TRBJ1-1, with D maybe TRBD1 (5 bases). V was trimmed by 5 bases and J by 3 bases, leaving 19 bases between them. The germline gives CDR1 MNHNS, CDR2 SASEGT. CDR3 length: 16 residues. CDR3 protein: CASSQRGGKGDTEAFF. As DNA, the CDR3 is TGTGCCAGCAGTCAACGGGGGGGGAAAGGGGACACTGAAGCTTTCTTT.

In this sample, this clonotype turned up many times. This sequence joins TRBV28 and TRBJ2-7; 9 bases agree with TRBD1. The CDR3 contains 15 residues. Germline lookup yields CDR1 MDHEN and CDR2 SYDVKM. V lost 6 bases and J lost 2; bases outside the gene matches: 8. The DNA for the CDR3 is TGTGCCAGCAGACAAAGGGGACAGGGCCCCTACGAGCAGTACTTC. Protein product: CASRQRGQGPYEQYF. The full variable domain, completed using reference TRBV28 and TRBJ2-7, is DVKVTQSSRYLVKRTGEKVFLECVQDMDHENMFWYRQDPGLGLRLIYFSYDVKMKEKGDIPEGYSVSREKKERFSLILESASTNQTSMYLCASRQRGQGPYEQYFGPGTRLTVT.

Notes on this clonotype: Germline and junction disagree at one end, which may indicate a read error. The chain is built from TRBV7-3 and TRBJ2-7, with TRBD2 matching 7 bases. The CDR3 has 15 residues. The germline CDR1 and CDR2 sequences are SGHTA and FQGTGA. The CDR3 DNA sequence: TGTGCCAGCAGATTAAGACGGCGGGAGTGTTACGAGCAGTACTTC. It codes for CASRLRRRECYEQYF.

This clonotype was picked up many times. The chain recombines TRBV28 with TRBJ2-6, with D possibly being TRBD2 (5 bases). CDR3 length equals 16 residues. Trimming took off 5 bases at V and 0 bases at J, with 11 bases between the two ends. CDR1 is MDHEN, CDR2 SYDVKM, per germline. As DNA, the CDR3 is TGTGCCAGCAGTCCGTGGGGAGACTCTGGGGCCAACGTCCTGACTTTC. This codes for CASSPWGDSGANVLTF.

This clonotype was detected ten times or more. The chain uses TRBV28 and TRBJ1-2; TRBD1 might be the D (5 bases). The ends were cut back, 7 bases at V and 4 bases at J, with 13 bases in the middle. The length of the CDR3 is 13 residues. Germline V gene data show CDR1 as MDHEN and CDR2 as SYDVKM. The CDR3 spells CASTQGVLYGYTF. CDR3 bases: TGTGCCAGCACCCAAGGGGTTCTCTATGGCTACACCTTC.

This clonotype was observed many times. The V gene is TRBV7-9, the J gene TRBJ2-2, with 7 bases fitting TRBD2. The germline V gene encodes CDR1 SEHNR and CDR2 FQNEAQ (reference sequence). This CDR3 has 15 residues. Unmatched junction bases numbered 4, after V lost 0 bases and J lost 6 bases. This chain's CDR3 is CASSLAGGLPGELFF. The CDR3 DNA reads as TGTGCCAGCAGCTTAGCGGGAGGGTTGCCCGGGGAGCTGTTTTTT.

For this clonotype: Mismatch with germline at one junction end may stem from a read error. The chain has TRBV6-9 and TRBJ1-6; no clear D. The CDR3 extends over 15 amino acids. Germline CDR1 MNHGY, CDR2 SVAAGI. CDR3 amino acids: CASSYPSRTNPPLHF. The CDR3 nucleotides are TGTGCCAGCAGTTACCCATCCAGGACTAATCCACCCCTCCACTTT.

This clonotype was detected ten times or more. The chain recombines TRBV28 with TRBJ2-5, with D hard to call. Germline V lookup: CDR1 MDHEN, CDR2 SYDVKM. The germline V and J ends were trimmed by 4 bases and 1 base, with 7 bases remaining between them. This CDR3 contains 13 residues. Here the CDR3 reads CASSWQPQETQYF. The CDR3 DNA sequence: TGTGCCAGCAGTTGGCAGCCCCAAGAGACCCAGTACTTC.

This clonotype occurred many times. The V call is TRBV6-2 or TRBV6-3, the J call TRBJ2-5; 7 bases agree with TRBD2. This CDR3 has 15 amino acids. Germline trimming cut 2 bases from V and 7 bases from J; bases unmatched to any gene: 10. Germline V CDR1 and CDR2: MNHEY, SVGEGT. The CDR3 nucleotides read TGTGCCAGCAGTTACGGGACTAAAGATACTACGACCCAGTACTTC. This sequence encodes CASSYGTKDTTTQYF.

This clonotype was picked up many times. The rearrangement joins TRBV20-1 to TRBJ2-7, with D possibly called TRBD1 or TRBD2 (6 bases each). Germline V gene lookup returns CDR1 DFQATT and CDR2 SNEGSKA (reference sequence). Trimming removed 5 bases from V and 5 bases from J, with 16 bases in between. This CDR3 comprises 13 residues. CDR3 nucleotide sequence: TGCAGTGCTGTCACAGGGAGGTGGAACGAGCAGTACTTC. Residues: CSAVTGRWNEQYF.

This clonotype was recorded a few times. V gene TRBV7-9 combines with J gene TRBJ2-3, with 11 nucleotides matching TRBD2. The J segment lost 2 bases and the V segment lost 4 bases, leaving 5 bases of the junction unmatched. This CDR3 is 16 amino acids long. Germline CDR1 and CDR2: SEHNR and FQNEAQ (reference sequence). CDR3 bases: TGTGCCAGCAGCTATACTAGCGGGAGCCCCACAGATACGCAGTATTTT. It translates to CASSYTSGSPTDTQYF.

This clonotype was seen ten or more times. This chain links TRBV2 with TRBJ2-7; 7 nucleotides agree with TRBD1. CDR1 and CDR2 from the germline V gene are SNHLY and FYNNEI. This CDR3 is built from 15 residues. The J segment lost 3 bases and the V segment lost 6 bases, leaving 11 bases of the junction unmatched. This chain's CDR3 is CASSESGTAIYEQYF. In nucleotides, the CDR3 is TGTGCCAGCAGCGAATCCGGGACAGCAATCTACGAGCAGTACTTC.

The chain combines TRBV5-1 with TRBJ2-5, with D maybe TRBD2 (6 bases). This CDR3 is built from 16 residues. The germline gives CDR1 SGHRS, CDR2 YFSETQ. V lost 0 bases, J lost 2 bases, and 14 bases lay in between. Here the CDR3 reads CASSLEIGSGQETQYF. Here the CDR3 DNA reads TGCGCCAGCAGCTTGGAGATAGGAAGCGGGCAAGAGACCCAGTACTTC.

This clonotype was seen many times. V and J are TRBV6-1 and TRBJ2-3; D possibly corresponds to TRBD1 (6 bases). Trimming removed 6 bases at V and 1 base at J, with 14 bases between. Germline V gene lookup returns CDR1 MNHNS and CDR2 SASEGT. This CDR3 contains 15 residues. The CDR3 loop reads CASSGQGKGTDTQYF. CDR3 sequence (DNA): TGTGCCAGCAGCGGCCAGGGGAAAGGCACAGATACGCAGTATTTT.

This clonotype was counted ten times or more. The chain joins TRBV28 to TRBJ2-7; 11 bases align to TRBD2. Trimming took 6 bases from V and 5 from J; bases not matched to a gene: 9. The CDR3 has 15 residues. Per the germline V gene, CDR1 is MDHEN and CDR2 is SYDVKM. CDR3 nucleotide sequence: TGTGCCAGCAGCTCTAGCGGGAGGCCCCCTGACGAGCAGTACTTC. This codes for CASSSSGRPPDEQYF.

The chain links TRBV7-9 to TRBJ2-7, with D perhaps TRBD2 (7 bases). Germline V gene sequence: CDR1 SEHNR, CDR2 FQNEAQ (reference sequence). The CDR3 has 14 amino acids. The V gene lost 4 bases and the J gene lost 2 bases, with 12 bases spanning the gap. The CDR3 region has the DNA TGTGCCAGCAGCTCAGCGGGACACACCTACGAGCAGTACTTC. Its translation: CASSSAGHTYEQYF. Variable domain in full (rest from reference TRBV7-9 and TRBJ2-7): DTGVSQNPRHKITKRGQNVTFRCDPISEHNRLYWYRQTLGQGPEFLTYFQNEAQLEKSRLLSDRFSAERPKGSFSTLEIQRTEQGDSAMYLCASSSAGHTYEQYFGPGTRLTVT.

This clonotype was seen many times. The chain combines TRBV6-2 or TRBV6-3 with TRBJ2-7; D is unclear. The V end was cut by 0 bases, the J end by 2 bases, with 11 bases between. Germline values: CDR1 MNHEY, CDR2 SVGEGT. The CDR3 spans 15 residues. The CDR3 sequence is CASSYSSHTPYEQYF. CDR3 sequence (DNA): TGTGCCAGCAGTTACTCATCGCATACCCCCTACGAGCAGTACTTC.

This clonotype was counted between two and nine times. Here the CDR3 DNA reads TGTGCCAGCAGCTTTATGGGGAACACTGAAGCTTTCTTT. Its protein is CASSFMGNTEAFF. The rearrangement links TRBV11-1 to TRBJ1-1, with D unclear. V lost 3 bases and J 1 base, leaving 6 bases between the germline ends. The CDR3 length is 13 residues. The germline V gene encodes CDR1 SGHAT and CDR2 FQDESV (reference sequence).

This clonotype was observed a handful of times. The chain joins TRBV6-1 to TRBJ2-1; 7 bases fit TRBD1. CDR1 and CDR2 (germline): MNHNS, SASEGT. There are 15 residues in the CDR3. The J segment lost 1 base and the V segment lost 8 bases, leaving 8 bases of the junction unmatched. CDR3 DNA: TGTGCCAGCTCAGATCGGGACAGATCCTACAATGAGCAGTTCTTC. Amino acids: CASSDRDRSYNEQFF.

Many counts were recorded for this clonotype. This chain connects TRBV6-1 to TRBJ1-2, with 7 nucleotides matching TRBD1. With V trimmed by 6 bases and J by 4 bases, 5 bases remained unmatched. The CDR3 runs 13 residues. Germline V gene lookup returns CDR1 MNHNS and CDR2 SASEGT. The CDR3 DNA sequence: TGTGCCAGCAGGAGACAGGGCGGCTATGGCTACACCTTC. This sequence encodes CASRRQGGYGYTF.

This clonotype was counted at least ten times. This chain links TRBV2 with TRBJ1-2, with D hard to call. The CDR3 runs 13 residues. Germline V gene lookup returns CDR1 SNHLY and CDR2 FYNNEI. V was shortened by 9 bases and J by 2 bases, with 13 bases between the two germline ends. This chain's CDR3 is CASTLGRNYGYTF. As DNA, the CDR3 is TGTGCCAGTACGCTCGGTCGGAACTATGGCTACACCTTC.

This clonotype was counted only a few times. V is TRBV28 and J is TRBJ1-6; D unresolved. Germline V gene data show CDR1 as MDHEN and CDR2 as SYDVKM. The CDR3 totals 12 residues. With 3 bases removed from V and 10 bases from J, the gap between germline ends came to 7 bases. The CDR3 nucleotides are TGTGCCAGCAGTTTTCTTCGGTCACCCCTCCACTTT. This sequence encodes CASSFLRSPLHF.

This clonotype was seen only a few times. The CDR3 DNA reads TGTGCCAGCAGCGTACCTTTTCAGCCCCAGCATTTT. Translation: CASSVPFQPQHF. The chain employs TRBV7-2 and TRBJ1-5, with D unclear. V shed 5 bases and J shed 6 bases, with 8 bases lying between them. CDR1 and CDR2 from the germline V gene are SGHTA and FQGNSA. The CDR3 totals 12 residues.

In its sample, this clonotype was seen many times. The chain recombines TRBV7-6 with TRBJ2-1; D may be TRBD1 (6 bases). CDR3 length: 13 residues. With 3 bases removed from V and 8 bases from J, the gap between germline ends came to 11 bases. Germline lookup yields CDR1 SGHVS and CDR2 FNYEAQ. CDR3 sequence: CASSFSGADEQFF. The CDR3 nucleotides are TGTGCCAGCAGCTTTTCAGGGGCCGATGAGCAGTTCTTC.

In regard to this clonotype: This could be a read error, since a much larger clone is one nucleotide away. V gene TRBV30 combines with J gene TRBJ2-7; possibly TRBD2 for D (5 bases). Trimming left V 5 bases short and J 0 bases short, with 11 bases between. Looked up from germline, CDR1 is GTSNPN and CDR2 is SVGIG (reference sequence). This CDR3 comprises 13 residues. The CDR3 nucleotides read TGTGCCTGGGACTATCGGGGCTCCTACGAGCAGTACTTC. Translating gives CAWDYRGSYEQYF. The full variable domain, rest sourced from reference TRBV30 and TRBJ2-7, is SQTIHQWPATLVQPVGSPLSLECTVEGTSNPNLYWYRQAAGRGLQLLFYSVGIGQISSEVPQNLSASRPQDRQFILSSKKLLLSDSGFYLCAWDYRGSYEQYFGPGTRLTVT.